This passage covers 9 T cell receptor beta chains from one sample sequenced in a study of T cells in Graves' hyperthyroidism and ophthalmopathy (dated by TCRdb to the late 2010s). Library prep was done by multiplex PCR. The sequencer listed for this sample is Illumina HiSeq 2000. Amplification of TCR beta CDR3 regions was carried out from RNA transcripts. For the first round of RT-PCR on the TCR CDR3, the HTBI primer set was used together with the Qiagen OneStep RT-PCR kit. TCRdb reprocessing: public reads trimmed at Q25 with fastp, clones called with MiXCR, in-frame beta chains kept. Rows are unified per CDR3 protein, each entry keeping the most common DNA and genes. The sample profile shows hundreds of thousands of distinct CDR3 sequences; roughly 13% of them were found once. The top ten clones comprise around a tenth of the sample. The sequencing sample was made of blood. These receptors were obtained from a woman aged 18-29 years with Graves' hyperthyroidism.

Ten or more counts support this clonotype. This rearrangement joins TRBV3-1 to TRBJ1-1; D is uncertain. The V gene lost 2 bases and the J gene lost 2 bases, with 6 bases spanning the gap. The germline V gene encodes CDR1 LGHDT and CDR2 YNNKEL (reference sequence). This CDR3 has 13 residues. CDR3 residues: CASSQSANTEAFF. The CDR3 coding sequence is TGTGCCAGCAGCCAATCAGCAAACACTGAAGCTTTCTTT.

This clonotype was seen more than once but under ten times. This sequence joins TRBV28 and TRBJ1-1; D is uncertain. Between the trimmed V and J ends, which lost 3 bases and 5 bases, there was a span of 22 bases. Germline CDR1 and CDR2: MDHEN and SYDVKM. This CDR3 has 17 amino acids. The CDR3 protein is CASSFRPLTAFETEAFF. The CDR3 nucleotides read TGTGCCAGCAGTTTTAGGCCCCTGACCGCGTTTGAGACTGAAGCTTTCTTT.

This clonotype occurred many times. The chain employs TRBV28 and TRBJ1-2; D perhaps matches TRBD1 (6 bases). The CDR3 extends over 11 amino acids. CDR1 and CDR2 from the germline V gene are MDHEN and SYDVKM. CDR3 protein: CAGGANYGYTF. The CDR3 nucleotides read TGTGCAGGGGGAGCTAACTATGGCTACACCTTC.

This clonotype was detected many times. The CDR3 is CASRYTKVPYEQYF. CDR3 coding DNA: TGTGCCAGCCGGTACACGAAAGTGCCTTACGAGCAGTACTTC. V usage is TRBV6-1 and J usage is TRBJ2-7; D call uncertain. There are 14 residues in the CDR3. The germline V and J ends were trimmed by 8 bases and 4 bases, with 18 bases remaining between them. CDR1 is MNHNS, CDR2 SASEGT, per germline.

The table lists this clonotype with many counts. Here the CDR3 reads CASSRIEGADTQYF. In DNA, the CDR3 is TGTGCCAGCAGCAGGATCGAAGGAGCAGATACGCAGTATTTT. The chain joins TRBV7-9 to TRBJ2-3; D ambiguous. The CDR3 spans 14 residues. Trimming took off 5 bases at V and 4 bases at J, with 13 bases between the two ends. The germline V gene has CDR1 SEHNR and CDR2 FQNEAQ (reference sequence).

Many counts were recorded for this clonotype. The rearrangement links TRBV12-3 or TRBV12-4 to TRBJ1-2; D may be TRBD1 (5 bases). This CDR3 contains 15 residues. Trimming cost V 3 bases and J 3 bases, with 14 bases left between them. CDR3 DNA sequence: TGTGCCAGCAGTTTGATCGGGGTAGGGGACTATGGCTACACCTTC. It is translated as CASSLIGVGDYGYTF.

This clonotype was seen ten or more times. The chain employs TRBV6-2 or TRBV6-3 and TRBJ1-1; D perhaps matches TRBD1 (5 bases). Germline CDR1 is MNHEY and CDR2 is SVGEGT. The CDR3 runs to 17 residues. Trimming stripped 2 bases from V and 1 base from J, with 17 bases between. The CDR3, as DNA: TGTGCCAGCAGTTACATGGTCAGGGCGCGATCGAACACTGAAGCTTTCTTT. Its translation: CASSYMVRARSNTEAFF.

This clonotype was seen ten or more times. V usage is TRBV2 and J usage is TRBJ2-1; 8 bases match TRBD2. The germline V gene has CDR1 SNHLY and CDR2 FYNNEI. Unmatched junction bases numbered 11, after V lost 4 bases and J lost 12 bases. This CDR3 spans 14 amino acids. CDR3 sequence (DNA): TGTGCCAGCAGTGGGGAGCGGGAGAGTGGATGGCAGTTCTTC. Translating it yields CASSGERESGWQFF.

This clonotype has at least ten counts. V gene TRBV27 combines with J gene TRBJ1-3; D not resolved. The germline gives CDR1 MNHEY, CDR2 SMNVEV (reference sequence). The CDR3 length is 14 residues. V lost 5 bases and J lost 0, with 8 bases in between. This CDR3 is CASSPGVSGNTIYF. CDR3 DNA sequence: TGTGCCAGCAGTCCCGGGGTCTCTGGAAACACCATATATTTT.